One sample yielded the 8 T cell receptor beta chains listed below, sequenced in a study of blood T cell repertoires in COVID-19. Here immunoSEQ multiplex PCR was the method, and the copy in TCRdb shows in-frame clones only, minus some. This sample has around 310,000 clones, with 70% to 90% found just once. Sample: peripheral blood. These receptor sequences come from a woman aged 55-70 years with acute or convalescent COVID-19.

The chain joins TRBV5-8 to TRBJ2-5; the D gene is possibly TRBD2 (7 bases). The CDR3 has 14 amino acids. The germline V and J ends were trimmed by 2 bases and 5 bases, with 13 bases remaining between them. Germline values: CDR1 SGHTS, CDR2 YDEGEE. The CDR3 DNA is TGTGCCAGCAGCTTACGAGGGGGGGCGGAGACCCAGTACTTC. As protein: CASSLRGGAETQYF.

The CDR3 region has the DNA TGTGCCACCAGCATAGTAAGGGGTAGCCAGCCCCAGCATTTT. The encoded protein is CATSIVRGSQPQHF. V usage is TRBV15 and J usage is TRBJ1-5; maybe TRBD1 (5 bases). With 4 bases removed from V and 7 bases from J, the gap between germline ends came to 14 bases. CDR1 and CDR2 from the germline V gene are LNHNV and YYDKDF (reference sequence). The CDR3 is made up of 14 amino acids.

CDR3 amino acids: CASSPRREEKLFF. The CDR3 nucleotides read TGTGCCAGCTCACCACGTCGGGAGGAAAAACTGTTTTTT. This sequence joins TRBV18 and TRBJ1-4; D unresolved. CDR3 length: 13 residues. Germline V gives CDR1 KGHSH, CDR2 LQKENI. The germline V and J ends were trimmed by 1 base and 8 bases, with 8 bases remaining between them.

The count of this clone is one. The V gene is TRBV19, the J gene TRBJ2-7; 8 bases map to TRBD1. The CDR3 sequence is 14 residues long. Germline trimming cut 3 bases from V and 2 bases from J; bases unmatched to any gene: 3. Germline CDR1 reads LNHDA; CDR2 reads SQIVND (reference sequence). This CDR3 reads CASSMDRAAYEQYF. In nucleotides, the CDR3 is TGTGCCAGTAGTATGGACAGGGCGGCCTACGAGCAGTACTTC.

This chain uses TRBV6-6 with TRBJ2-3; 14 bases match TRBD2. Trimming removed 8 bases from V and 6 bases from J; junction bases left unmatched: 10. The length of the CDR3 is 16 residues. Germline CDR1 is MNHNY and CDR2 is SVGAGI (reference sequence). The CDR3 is CASWPTSGGARDTQYF. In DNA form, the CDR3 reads TGTGCCAGCTGGCCGACTAGCGGGGGGGCCAGGGATACGCAGTATTTT.

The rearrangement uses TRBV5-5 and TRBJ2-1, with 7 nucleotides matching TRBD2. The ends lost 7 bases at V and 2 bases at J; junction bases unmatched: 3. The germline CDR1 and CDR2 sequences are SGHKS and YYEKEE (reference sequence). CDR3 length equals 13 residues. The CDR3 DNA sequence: TGTGCCAGCGGACGGGGGGCCTACAATGAGCAGTTCTTC. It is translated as CASGRGAYNEQFF. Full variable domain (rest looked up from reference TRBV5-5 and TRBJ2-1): DAGVTQSPTHLIKTRGQQVTLRCSPISGHKSVSWYQQVLGQGPQFIFQYYEKEERGRGNFPDRFSARQFPNYSSELNVNALLLGDSALYLCASGRGAYNEQFFGPGTRLTVL.

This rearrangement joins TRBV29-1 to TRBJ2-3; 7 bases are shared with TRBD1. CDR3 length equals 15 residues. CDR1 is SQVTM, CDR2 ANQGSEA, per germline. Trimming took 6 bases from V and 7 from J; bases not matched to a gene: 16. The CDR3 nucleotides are TGCAGCGTCGCATTCGGACAGGCCCGAACCAATACGCAGTATTTT. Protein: CSVAFGQARTNTQYF.

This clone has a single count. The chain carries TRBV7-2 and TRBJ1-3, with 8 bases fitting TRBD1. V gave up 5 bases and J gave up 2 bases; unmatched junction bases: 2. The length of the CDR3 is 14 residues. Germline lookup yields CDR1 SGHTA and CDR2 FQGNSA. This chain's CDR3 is CASSRTGTGNTIYF. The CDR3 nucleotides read TGTGCCAGCAGCCGGACAGGGACTGGAAACACCATATATTTT.